The 20 T cell receptor beta chains reported below all come from one sample, sequenced in a study of T cell changes during pregnancy in multiple sclerosis (dated by TCRdb to the late 2010s). Receptor libraries were prepared by the immunoSEQ multiplex PCR assay. TCRdb re-hosts the immuneACCESS table, in-frame sequences only. Its copies lack some clones; in the studies checked, an unresolved V gene accounts for under half of them, and the cause for the rest is not known. The sample table contains some 70,000 clones; only one count was recorded for about nine tenths of them. Clones ranked in the top ten supply 9.5% of the sample. The specimen comprised peripheral blood, sampled after pregnancy. The receptors were gathered from a female donor in good health, enrolled as a control in a pregnancy study.

This sequence joins TRBV11-3 and TRBJ1-6; 7 bases fit TRBD1. CDR3 length: 14 residues. V gave up 1 base and J gave up 9 bases; unmatched junction bases: 3. CDR1 and CDR2 (germline): SGHNT, YENEEA. CDR3 bases: TGTGCCAGCAGCTTAGCCCAGGGGGGTTCACCCCTCCACTTT. Its protein is CASSLAQGGSPLHF.

The chain uses TRBV4-3 and TRBJ1-2; D not certain. V was trimmed by 1 base and J by 12 bases, leaving 15 bases between them. In germline, CDR1 is LGHNA, CDR2 YSLEER. This CDR3 is built from 13 residues. CDR3 sequence (DNA): TGCGCCAGCAGCCAAGGTCTAGGCGCGGAGAACACCTTC. Encoded protein: CASSQGLGAENTF.

The gene calls are TRBV28 and TRBJ2-7, with a weak D call TRBD1 (6 bases). Germline loops: CDR1 MDHEN, CDR2 SYDVKM. CDR3 size: 16 residues. Trimming took 5 bases from V and 0 from J, leaving 17 bases between them. CDR3 amino acids: CASSISIDRNSYEQYF. CDR3 coding DNA: TGTGCCAGCAGTATAAGTATTGACAGGAACTCCTACGAGCAGTACTTC.

As regards this clone: One end of the junction does not line up with germline, which may come from a read error. V gene TRBV7-2 combines with J gene TRBJ1-1, with D unclear. This CDR3 has 14 amino acids. Germline-derived CDR1 and CDR2 are SGHTA and FQGNSA. CDR3 in amino acids: CASRKNNMNTEAFF. As DNA, the CDR3 is TGTGCAAGCAGAAAAAACAACATGAACACTGAAGCTTTCTTT.

This rearrangement joins TRBV5-1 to TRBJ2-1; weak D call: TRBD2 (5 bases). Between the trimmed V and J ends, which lost 0 bases and 0 bases, there was a span of 7 bases. The CDR3 spans 15 residues. Germline V gene data show CDR1 as SGHRS and CDR2 as YFSETQ. CDR3 bases: TGCGCCAGCAGCTTGGACGGGGTCTCCTACAATGAGCAGTTCTTC. Encoded protein: CASSLDGVSYNEQFF.

This chain links TRBV2 with TRBJ2-1; 12 bases are shared with TRBD2. The ends lost 3 bases at V and 8 bases at J; junction bases unmatched: 8. Germline CDR1 is SNHLY and CDR2 is FYNNEI. The CDR3 totals 16 residues. The DNA of the CDR3 is TGTGCCAGCAGTGAGCTAGCGGGAGGGTTATTGGATGAGCAGTTCTTC. Translation gives CASSELAGGLLDEQFF. Drawing the rest from reference TRBV2 and TRBJ2-1, the complete variable domain is EPEVTQTPSHQVTQMGQEVILRCVPISNHLYFYWYRQILGQKVEFLVSFYNNEISEKSEIFDDQFSVERPDGSNFTLKIRSTKLEDSAMYFCASSELAGGLLDEQFFGPGTRLTVL.

The chain joins TRBV10-3 to TRBJ1-2, with D perhaps TRBD1 (6 bases). This CDR3 is 15 amino acids long. V lost 4 bases to trimming and J lost 0 bases, with 12 bases between them. Germline V CDR1 and CDR2: ENHRY, SYGVKD. CDR3 in amino acids: CAISAMDSSNYGYTF. The CDR3 coding sequence is TGTGCCATCAGTGCCATGGACAGCTCTAACTATGGCTACACCTTC.

The genes are TRBV7-8 and TRBJ1-1, with D uncertain. CDR1 is SGHVS and CDR2 is FQNEAQ in the germline V gene. This CDR3 is built from 12 residues. Trimming took 2 bases from V and 11 from J, leaving 12 bases between them. CDR3 amino acids: CASSLSGERAFF. In nucleotides, the CDR3 is TGTGCCAGCAGCTTAAGCGGGGAGCGGGCTTTCTTT.

CDR3 in DNA: TGTGCCAGCAGCAAAGAGGACAGGTACCGTCACGAGCAGTACTTC. Translated: CASSKEDRYRHEQYF. The V and J genes are TRBV21-1 and TRBJ2-7; TRBD1, the table's D call, was not compared with the DNA. TRBV21-1 is deemed a pseudogene. This CDR3 spans 15 amino acids.

The rearrangement links TRBV6-6 to TRBJ1-4; D gene ambiguous. This CDR3 is 13 amino acids long. V lost 4 bases and J 7 bases, leaving 10 bases between the germline ends. CDR1 and CDR2 (germline): MNHNY, SVGAGI (reference sequence). In nucleotides, the CDR3 is TGTGCCAGCAGTTCTCTCGGGAGTGAAAAACTGTTTTTT. Translation: CASSSLGSEKLFF.

The CDR3 coding sequence is TGCGCCAGCAGCGCAACCCCAGGGGAGTCCTACAATGAGCAGTTCTTC. Residues: CASSATPGESYNEQFF. The genes are TRBV5-1 and TRBJ2-1; tentative D call: TRBD1 (6 bases). Germline V CDR1 and CDR2: SGHRS, YFSETQ. The CDR3 sequence is 16 residues long. Trimming cost V 4 bases and J 1 base, with 15 bases left between them.

The J gene is TRBJ2-3, the V gene TRBV2; 7 positions agree with TRBD2. CDR3 size: 13 residues. Looked up from germline, CDR1 is SNHLY and CDR2 is FYNNEI. The junction had 5 bases not matched to a gene; V was cut back by 7 bases and J by 4 bases. The CDR3 DNA is TGTGCCAGCACCAGCGGGGTGGCAGATACGCAGTATTTT. Translating it yields CASTSGVADTQYF.

The chain is built from TRBV29-1 and TRBJ2-5; TRBD1 might be the D (6 bases). The length of the CDR3 is 14 residues. Trimming pared 7 bases from V and 5 bases from J, leaving 20 bases between. The V gene's germline CDR1 is SQVTM and CDR2 ANQGSEA. CDR3 sequence reads: CSAEVGATRETQYF. In DNA form, the CDR3 reads TGCAGCGCCGAGGTGGGGGCCACAAGGGAGACCCAGTACTTC.

CDR3 in DNA: TGTGCCAGCAGCTCGGTGAGGGATACCGGGGAGCTGTTTTTT. It encodes CASSSVRDTGELFF. V and J are TRBV5-4 and TRBJ2-2, with D perhaps TRBD2 (5 bases). V dropped 3 bases and J dropped 5 bases, with 11 bases sitting between them. CDR1 and CDR2 (germline): SGHNT, YYREEE (reference sequence). The CDR3 loop spans 14 amino acids.

V is TRBV6-1 and J is TRBJ1-5; 9 positions agree with TRBD1. CDR1 MNHNS and CDR2 SASEGT come from the germline V gene. The CDR3 is 14 amino acids. V trimming: 3 bases; J trimming: 6 bases; junction bases outside the gene matches: 3. CDR3 sequence reads: CASSEGTGPQPQHF. The DNA of the CDR3 is TGTGCCAGCAGTGAGGGGACAGGGCCTCAGCCCCAGCATTTT.

The gene calls are TRBV5-4 and TRBJ1-2, with D possibly TRBD1 on 6 matching bases. V lost 9 bases, J lost 3 bases, and 18 bases lay in between. The CDR3 has 14 residues. Germline values: CDR1 SGHNT, CDR2 YYREEE (reference sequence). Here the CDR3 DNA reads TGTGCCATTACGAGAGGGGCAGGGGACTATGGCTACACCTTC. This codes for CAITRGAGDYGYTF. Drawing the rest from reference TRBV5-4 and TRBJ1-2, the complete variable domain is ETGVTQSPTHLIKTRGQQVTLRCSSQSGHNTVSWYQQALGQGPQFIFQYYREEENGRGNFPPRFSGLQFPNYSSELNVNALELDDSALYLCAITRGAGDYGYTFGSGTRLTVV.

This chain uses TRBV5-4 with TRBJ1-3; D possibly corresponds to TRBD1 (6 bases). Germline lookup yields CDR1 SGHNT and CDR2 YYREEE (reference sequence). V shed 4 bases and J shed 0 bases, with 17 bases lying between them. The length of the CDR3 is 17 residues. The CDR3 spells CASSRGAQMSSGNTIYF. CDR3 bases: TGTGCCAGCAGCCGGGGGGCACAGATGAGCTCTGGAAACACCATATATTTT.

This chain joins TRBV14 and TRBJ1-3; the match to TRBD1 covers 9 bases. CDR3 length: 15 residues. The germline CDR1 and CDR2 sequences are SGHDN and FVKESK. Trimming at V came to 6 bases and at J to 4 bases, leaving 7 bases not matched to a gene. The CDR3 reads CASSRTGTGGNTIYF. As DNA, the CDR3 is TGTGCCAGCAGTCGAACCGGGACAGGGGGAAACACCATATATTTT.

This chain connects TRBV9 to TRBJ2-1, with a tentative D call TRBD2 (6 bases). The CDR3 consists of 15 residues. Germline V lookup: CDR1 SGDLS, CDR2 YYNGEE. The V and J ends lost 3 bases and 1 base respectively, with 11 bases between them. The CDR3 DNA is TGTGCCAGCAGCGAAAACGGGGGATCCTACAATGAGCAGTTCTTC. Amino acids: CASSENGGSYNEQFF.

The chain couples TRBV4-1 to TRBJ1-5; no reliable D call. This CDR3 comprises 14 residues. Trimming shortened V by 1 base and J by 2 bases, and 6 bases separated the two germline ends. Germline V gene sequence: CDR1 MGHRA, CDR2 YSYEKL. CDR3 in amino acids: CASSQASRNQPQHF. CDR3 bases: TGCGCCAGCAGCCAAGCCAGTCGCAATCAGCCCCAGCATTTT.